The clone carrying this T cell receptor (beta chain) has a handful of counts. This record belongs to a study of immune cell composition in non-small cell lung cancer. CDR3 length: 16 amino acids. J gave up 4 bases and V 6 bases, and 11 bases lay outside the gene matches. Per germline, CDR1 SNHLY and CDR2 FYNNEI. TCRdb's table, derived via immunoSEQ multiplex PCR, lists solely in-frame clones and lacks some. The sample yields 7,500 to 9,000 clones, roughly 65% seen once. The sequenced sample was lung tumor tissue. This rearrangement joins TRBV2 to TRBJ2-2; TRBD2 matches 7 bases. The sequence was collected from a human donor with non-small cell lung cancer. In nucleotides, the CDR3 is TGTGCCAGCAGGGTGGCCCCTAGCGGTATCACCGGGGAGCTGTTTTTT. This codes for CASRVAPSGITGELFF. The variable domain in full, completed from reference TRBV2 and TRBJ2-2, reads EPEVTQTPSHQVTQMGQEVILRCVPISNHLYFYWYRQILGQKVEFLVSFYNNEISEKSEIFDDQFSVERPDGSNFTLKIRSTKLEDSAMYFCASRVAPSGITGELFFGEGSRLTVL.